The 5 T cell receptor beta chains in this list originate from one sample, sequenced in a study of shared T cell receptors in the human thymus. Only in-frame clones appear in the TCRdb table, and some are missing; sequencing was by immunoSEQ multiplex PCR. The sample contains 700,000 or so clones, 70% to 90% of which appear only once. These records were also assigned to another study, of human thymus T cells.

Sequencing was carried out using thymocytes. The receptors come from a girl in the first two years of life with a congenital heart defect.

The chain couples TRBV18 to TRBJ2-7; D is ambiguous. CDR3 length: 15 residues. CDR1 is KGHSH and CDR2 is LQKENI in the germline V gene. V was cut by 4 bases and J by 4 bases, with 17 bases left in between. The CDR3 DNA is TGTGCCAGCTCACTTGACACCCGTACGCTTTACGAGCAGTACTTC. Its translation is CASSLDTRTLYEQYF. Variable domain in full (rest from reference TRBV18 and TRBJ2-7): NAGVMQNPRHLVRRRGQEARLRCSPMKGHSHVYWYRQLPEEGLKFMVYLQKENIIDESGMPKERFSAEFPKEGPSILRIQQVVRGDSAAYFCASSLDTRTLYEQYFGPGTRLTVT.

The gene calls are TRBV7-2 and TRBJ2-1, with 11 bases fitting TRBD2. The ends lost 1 base at V and 10 bases at J; junction bases unmatched: 18. This CDR3 has 19 amino acids. Germline assignment: CDR1 SGHTA and CDR2 FQGNSA. CDR3 protein: CASSLVVRASGGTGVEQFF. The CDR3 nucleotides are TGTGCCAGCAGCTTAGTAGTTAGGGCTAGCGGGGGGACCGGGGTGGAGCAGTTCTTC.

This sequence joins TRBV27 and TRBJ2-7, with 9 bases matching TRBD1. Germline loops: CDR1 MNHEY, CDR2 SMNVEV (reference sequence). V dropped 11 bases and J dropped 6; count of bases not matched to a gene: 11. The CDR3 has 13 amino acids. The CDR3: CAAQGAGESEQYF. DNA of the CDR3: TGTGCCGCACAGGGGGCCGGAGAGAGCGAGCAGTACTTC.

The V gene is TRBV13, the J gene TRBJ2-4; 7 positions agree with TRBD1. From germline, CDR1 is PRHDT and CDR2 FYEKMQ (reference sequence). The CDR3 contains 21 residues. V trimming: 5 bases; J trimming: 0 bases; junction bases outside the gene matches: 22. Here the CDR3 reads CASSLRIRAQGQTKAKNIQYF. As DNA, the CDR3 is TGTGCCAGCAGCCTACGCATCCGGGCCCAGGGACAGACTAAAGCCAAAAACATTCAGTACTTC. Supplemented by reference TRBV13 and TRBJ2-4, the full variable domain reads AAGVIQSPRHLIKEKRETATLKCYPIPRHDTVYWYQQGPGQDPQFLISFYEKMQSDKGSIPDRFSAQQFSDYHSELNMSSLELGDSALYFCASSLRIRAQGQTKAKNIQYFGAGTRLSVL.

The CDR3 nucleotides are TGCGCCAGCAGGAGGTGGGAGGGGAATTTCGACGGCTACACCTTC. Its protein is CASRRWEGNFDGYTF. This sequence joins TRBV5-1 and TRBJ1-2; weak D call: TRBD1 (5 bases). The CDR3 loop spans 15 amino acids. Germline CDR1 is SGHRS and CDR2 is YFSETQ. V was clipped by 5 bases and J by 8 bases, with 22 bases between them.